This T cell receptor (beta chain) is drawn from a study of blood T cell repertoires in COVID-19. Study context: Samples came from the United States, Italy and Spain, spanning acute and convalescent COVID-19. In each case, the material was cDNA or gDNA derived from T cells, B-cell-depleted T cells, or PBMCs.

The germline V gene encodes CDR1 MGHRA and CDR2 YSYEKL. CDR3 length: 16 residues. Between the trimmed V and J ends, which lost 3 bases and 1 base, there was a span of 15 bases. Authors' methods: Reference gene primer amplification yielded estimated nucleated cell counts. Repertoires were generated with immunoSEQ multiplex PCR, while TCRdb's copy carries only in-frame clones and drops some. V, J and clone size reflect that table, while D and trimming were determined from the DNA. The data hold about 110,000 clones, with over 80% observed a single time. This TCR came from a woman in her 70s with acute or convalescent COVID-19. V gene TRBV4-1 combines with J gene TRBJ2-5; TRBD1 is a possible D gene (6 bases). The sequencing input was peripheral blood. The CDR3 DNA sequence: TGCGCCAGCAGCCAGGCCCTAGGGGGATCCCAAGAGACCCAGTACTTC. Translation: CASSQALGGSQETQYF.